The 24 T cell receptor beta chains below were found in one sample sequenced in a study of T cell repertoires in cytomegalovirus infection. Each CDR3 protein gets one entry after TCRdb re-called the reads with MiXCR. The table includes some 180,000 distinct CDR3 sequences, 15% to 20% detected once. The sample comprised PBMCs. The receptors stem from a human donor in good health (CMV status not recorded). Some clones in this sample may be carry-over from other donors' samples.

This clonotype was picked up a small number of times. The chain is built from TRBV2 and TRBJ2-1; tentatively, D is TRBD2 (6 bases). CDR1 is SNHLY, CDR2 FYNNEI, per germline. Trimming stripped 4 bases from V and 10 bases from J, with 11 bases between. The length of the CDR3 is 12 residues. This CDR3 reads CASSGVAVEQFF. CDR3 DNA: TGTGCCAGCAGTGGGGTAGCGGTCGAGCAGTTCTTC.

Only a few counts were recorded for this clonotype. The chain combines TRBV7-4 with TRBJ2-1, with 14 bases fitting TRBD2. This CDR3 is 16 amino acids long. Trimming cost V 1 base and J 5 bases; bases outside gene matches: 1. The germline CDR1 and CDR2 sequences are SGHVT and SQSDAQ. The CDR3 DNA sequence: TGTGCCAGCAGCTTAGAGGGACTAGCGGGAGACAATGAGCAGTTCTTC. Its translation is CASSLEGLAGDNEQFF.

This clonotype appeared many times. J is TRBJ1-4 and V is TRBV7-2; D is possibly TRBD1 (5 bases). CDR1 and CDR2 from the germline V gene are SGHTA and FQGNSA. CDR3 length: 14 amino acids. Trimming shortened V by 5 bases and J by 8 bases, and 15 bases separated the two germline ends. CDR3: CASSPRGDREKLFF. The CDR3 nucleotides read TGTGCCAGCAGCCCACGAGGGGACCGCGAAAAACTGTTTTTT. Combining the CDR3 with reference TRBV7-2 and TRBJ1-4 gives the whole variable domain GAGVSQSPSNKVTEKGKDVELRCDPISGHTALYWYRQSLGQGLEFLIYFQGNSAPDKSGLPSDRFSAERTGGSVSTLTIQRTQQEDSAVYLCASSPRGDREKLFFGSGTQLSVL.

The gene calls are TRBV20-1 and TRBJ2-2; 12 positions agree with TRBD1. Unmatched junction bases numbered 3, after V lost 3 bases and J lost 4 bases. The CDR3 has 15 amino acids. Germline V gene sequence: CDR1 DFQATT, CDR2 SNEGSKA (reference sequence). Here the CDR3 reads CSARGQGAVTGELFF. CDR3 DNA: TGCAGTGCTAGGGGACAGGGGGCGGTCACCGGGGAGCTGTTTTTT.

This chain uses TRBV5-5 with TRBJ2-5, with D possibly being TRBD2 (7 bases). Germline CDR1 reads SGHKS; CDR2 reads YYEKEE (reference sequence). Trimming left V 0 bases short and J 9 bases short, with 18 bases between. CDR3 length: 15 residues. The CDR3 DNA reads as TGTGCCAGCAGCTTGGCCACGGGGGGCTGGGAGGCCCAGTACTTC. It codes for CASSLATGGWEAQYF.

This clonotype was picked up one time. This chain joins TRBV6-5 and TRBJ1-2, with no clear D. Germline CDR1 and CDR2: MNHEY and SVGAGI. This CDR3 is 12 amino acids long. V was trimmed by 7 bases and J by 4 bases, leaving 10 bases between them. The CDR3 region has the DNA TGTGCCAGCATGAGGCGGGGCTATGGCTACACCTTC. It is translated as CASMRRGYGYTF.

The chain couples TRBV7-4 to TRBJ2-7; D gene unclear. The ends were cut back, 5 bases at V and 3 bases at J, with 14 bases in the middle. This CDR3 is 14 amino acids long. CDR1 and CDR2 (germline): SGHVT, SQSDAQ. The CDR3 DNA reads as TGTGCCAGCAGCGATCAGTCGTCCCTCTACGAGCAGTACTTC. Translated: CASSDQSSLYEQYF.

There are many counts of this clonotype. The chain links TRBV5-6 to TRBJ1-1, with no clear D. Per the germline V gene, CDR1 is SGHDT and CDR2 is YYEEEE. The CDR3 has 14 amino acids. V was clipped by 2 bases and J by 7 bases, with 15 bases between them. CDR3 in amino acids: CASSFGSDSDEAFF. The CDR3 DNA reads as TGTGCCAGCAGCTTCGGCAGCGACTCGGATGAAGCTTTCTTT.

The gene calls are TRBV7-2 and TRBJ2-4; no firm D call. V shed 7 bases and J shed 2 bases, with 15 bases lying between them. Looked up from germline, CDR1 is SGHTA and CDR2 is FQGNSA. The CDR3 spans 15 residues. This chain's CDR3 is CASTPKESTKNIQYF. The CDR3 DNA sequence: TGTGCCAGCACCCCCAAAGAGAGTACCAAAAACATTCAGTACTTC.

This clonotype occurred many times. The CDR3 sequence is CASSHRLAGGSNEQFF. The CDR3 DNA reads as TGTGCCAGCAGCCACCGACTAGCGGGAGGATCAAATGAGCAGTTCTTC. The chain uses TRBV7-8 and TRBJ2-1, with TRBD2 matching over 13 bases. This CDR3 is built from 16 residues. The V segment lost 5 bases and the J segment 7 bases; nucleotides outside the gene matches: 8. CDR1 and CDR2 from the germline V gene are SGHVS and FQNEAQ.

The chain joins TRBV20-1 to TRBJ2-1, with D possibly TRBD2 on 6 matching bases. Per the germline V gene, CDR1 is DFQATT and CDR2 is SNEGSKA (reference sequence). The CDR3 runs 18 residues. Between the trimmed V and J ends, which lost 0 bases and 5 bases, there was a span of 23 bases. For the CDR3, the DNA is TGCAGTGCTAGAGATGGGCAGGGTAGGAGGGCGCTCCACAATGAGCAGTTCTTC. This encodes CSARDGQGRRALHNEQFF.

The V and J genes are TRBV29-1 and TRBJ2-5; 9 bases are a match to TRBD1. The CDR3 sequence is 15 residues long. Unmatched junction bases numbered 15, after V lost 7 bases and J lost 6 bases. Germline-derived CDR1 and CDR2 are SQVTM and ANQGSEA. The CDR3 bases are TGCAGCGCTACCCCCGGGACAGGGTGGGTGAAGACCCAGTACTTC. The encoded protein is CSATPGTGWVKTQYF. Drawing the rest from reference TRBV29-1 and TRBJ2-5, the complete variable domain is SAVISQKPSRDICQRGTSLTIQCQVDSQVTMMFWYRQQPGQSLTLIATANQGSEATYESGFVIDKFPISRPNLTFSTLTVSNMSPEDSSIYLCSATPGTGWVKTQYFGPGTRLLVL.

This clonotype was counted a few times. The V gene is TRBV6-6, the J gene TRBJ2-2, with D uncertain. Trimming took off 5 bases at V and 0 bases at J, with 10 bases between the two ends. CDR1 and CDR2 (germline): MNHNY, SVGAGI (reference sequence). This CDR3 spans 15 amino acids. This chain's CDR3 is CASSPPGANTGELFF. Written as DNA, the CDR3 is TGTGCCAGCAGTCCCCCCGGAGCGAACACCGGGGAGCTGTTTTTT.

This clonotype has a single count. This rearrangement joins TRBV5-1 to TRBJ1-6; D perhaps matches TRBD1 (6 bases). This CDR3 has 15 residues. Trimming cost V 5 bases and J 3 bases, with 12 bases left between them. Germline CDR1 SGHRS, CDR2 YFSETQ. CDR3 region: CASSSDSDYNSPLHF. CDR3 DNA: TGCGCCAGCAGTTCGGACAGCGACTATAATTCACCCCTCCACTTT.

Ten or more counts support this clonotype. V usage is TRBV11-3 and J usage is TRBJ2-1; maybe TRBD1 (6 bases). V lost 6 bases, J lost 0 bases, and 12 bases lay in between. Per germline, CDR1 SGHNT and CDR2 YENEEA. There are 15 residues in the CDR3. The CDR3 reads CASRSTGSSYNEQFF. The CDR3 coding sequence is TGTGCCAGCAGATCCACAGGGAGCTCCTACAATGAGCAGTTCTTC. Using reference TRBV11-3 and TRBJ2-1 for the parts outside the CDR3, the full variable domain is EAGVVQSPRYKIIEKKQPVAFWCNPISGHNTLYWYLQNLGQGPELLIRYENEEAVDDSQLPKDRFSAERLKGVDSTLKIQPAELGDSAVYLCASRSTGSSYNEQFFGPGTRLTVL.

The V call is TRBV5-4, the J call TRBJ2-5; TRBD2 aligns across 12 bases. The CDR3 covers 20 residues. CDR1 SGHNT and CDR2 YYREEE come from the germline V gene (reference sequence). The V gene end was trimmed by 4 bases and the J gene end by 1 base; junction bases not matched to a gene: 17. The CDR3 loop reads CASSLGVGLAGTLGQETQYF. As DNA, the CDR3 is TGTGCCAGCAGCCTAGGGGTGGGACTAGCGGGCACCTTGGGCCAAGAGACCCAGTACTTC.

This clonotype was recorded at least ten times. The chain carries TRBV12-3 or TRBV12-4 and TRBJ1-1, with D uncertain. V was pared by 6 bases and J by 1 base, with 12 bases between. CDR3 length: 14 residues. DNA for the CDR3: TGTGCCAGCAGCCCCACAGCTACGAACACTGAAGCTTTCTTT. It encodes CASSPTATNTEAFF.

Only a few counts were recorded for this clonotype. The chain uses TRBV27 and TRBJ1-5; D is perhaps TRBD1 (5 bases). The CDR3 length is 14 residues. The germline V gene encodes CDR1 MNHEY and CDR2 SMNVEV (reference sequence). V was clipped by 2 bases and J by 7 bases, with 12 bases between them. The CDR3 reads CASSLGRGPQPQHF. DNA for the CDR3: TGTGCCAGCAGTTTAGGGAGGGGTCCCCAGCCCCAGCATTTT.

This clonotype was seen ten or more times. The V and J genes are TRBV11-2 and TRBJ1-1, with D possibly being TRBD1 (6 bases). Germline V CDR1 and CDR2: SGHAT, FQNNGV. V shed 5 bases and J shed 7 bases, with 17 bases lying between them. The CDR3 spans 14 residues. The CDR3 coding sequence is TGTGCCAGCAGCCCGGGGGGGGGGCAGCGTGAAGCTTTCTTT. It specifies CASSPGGGQREAFF.

The chain uses TRBV10-2 and TRBJ2-5; D remains ambiguous. This CDR3 is 15 amino acids long. Between the trimmed V and J ends, which lost 4 bases and 4 bases, there was a span of 16 bases. From germline, CDR1 is WSHSY and CDR2 SAAADI. The CDR3 spells CASSAPVRATETQYF. The CDR3 DNA reads TGCGCCAGCAGTGCCCCTGTCCGGGCTACAGAGACCCAGTACTTC.

This chain joins TRBV2 and TRBJ1-5; 7 bases match TRBD1. Trimming cost V 11 bases and J 5 bases; bases outside gene matches: 12. Germline loops: CDR1 SNHLY, CDR2 FYNNEI. CDR3 length: 14 amino acids. CDR3 sequence reads: CACSMDRYDQPQHF. CDR3 DNA sequence: TGTGCCTGCTCCATGGACAGGTACGATCAGCCCCAGCATTTT.

This clonotype was seen ten or more times. The chain combines TRBV7-8 with TRBJ1-4, with a tentative D call TRBD1 (5 bases). CDR3 length equals 17 residues. Germline CDR1 and CDR2: SGHVS and FQNEAQ. With 0 bases removed from V and 8 bases from J, the gap between germline ends came to 19 bases. CDR3 region: CASSLADPWGVGEKLFF. CDR3 coding DNA: TGTGCCAGCAGCTTAGCGGACCCCTGGGGGGTTGGAGAAAAACTGTTTTTT.

This clonotype has a count of ten or more. V usage is TRBV7-2 and J usage is TRBJ1-3; no reliable D call. Trimming removed 5 bases at V and 5 bases at J, with 19 bases between. The CDR3 runs to 16 residues. CDR1 and CDR2 (germline): SGHTA, FQGNSA. DNA of the CDR3: TGTGCCAGCAGCGCCTCATCCGCGGCCCCTCGAAACACCATATATTTT. It yields the protein CASSASSAAPRNTIYF.

This clonotype was counted between two and nine times. This chain connects TRBV28 to TRBJ2-7; 9 bases agree with TRBD2. The CDR3 runs 16 residues. Germline V gene data show CDR1 as MDHEN and CDR2 as SYDVKM. V gave up 4 bases and J gave up 3 bases; unmatched junction bases: 10. CDR3 coding DNA: TGTGCCAGCAGTTCCCTGGGTAGCGGGAGAGTCTACGAGCAGTACTTC. Protein: CASSSLGSGRVYEQYF.